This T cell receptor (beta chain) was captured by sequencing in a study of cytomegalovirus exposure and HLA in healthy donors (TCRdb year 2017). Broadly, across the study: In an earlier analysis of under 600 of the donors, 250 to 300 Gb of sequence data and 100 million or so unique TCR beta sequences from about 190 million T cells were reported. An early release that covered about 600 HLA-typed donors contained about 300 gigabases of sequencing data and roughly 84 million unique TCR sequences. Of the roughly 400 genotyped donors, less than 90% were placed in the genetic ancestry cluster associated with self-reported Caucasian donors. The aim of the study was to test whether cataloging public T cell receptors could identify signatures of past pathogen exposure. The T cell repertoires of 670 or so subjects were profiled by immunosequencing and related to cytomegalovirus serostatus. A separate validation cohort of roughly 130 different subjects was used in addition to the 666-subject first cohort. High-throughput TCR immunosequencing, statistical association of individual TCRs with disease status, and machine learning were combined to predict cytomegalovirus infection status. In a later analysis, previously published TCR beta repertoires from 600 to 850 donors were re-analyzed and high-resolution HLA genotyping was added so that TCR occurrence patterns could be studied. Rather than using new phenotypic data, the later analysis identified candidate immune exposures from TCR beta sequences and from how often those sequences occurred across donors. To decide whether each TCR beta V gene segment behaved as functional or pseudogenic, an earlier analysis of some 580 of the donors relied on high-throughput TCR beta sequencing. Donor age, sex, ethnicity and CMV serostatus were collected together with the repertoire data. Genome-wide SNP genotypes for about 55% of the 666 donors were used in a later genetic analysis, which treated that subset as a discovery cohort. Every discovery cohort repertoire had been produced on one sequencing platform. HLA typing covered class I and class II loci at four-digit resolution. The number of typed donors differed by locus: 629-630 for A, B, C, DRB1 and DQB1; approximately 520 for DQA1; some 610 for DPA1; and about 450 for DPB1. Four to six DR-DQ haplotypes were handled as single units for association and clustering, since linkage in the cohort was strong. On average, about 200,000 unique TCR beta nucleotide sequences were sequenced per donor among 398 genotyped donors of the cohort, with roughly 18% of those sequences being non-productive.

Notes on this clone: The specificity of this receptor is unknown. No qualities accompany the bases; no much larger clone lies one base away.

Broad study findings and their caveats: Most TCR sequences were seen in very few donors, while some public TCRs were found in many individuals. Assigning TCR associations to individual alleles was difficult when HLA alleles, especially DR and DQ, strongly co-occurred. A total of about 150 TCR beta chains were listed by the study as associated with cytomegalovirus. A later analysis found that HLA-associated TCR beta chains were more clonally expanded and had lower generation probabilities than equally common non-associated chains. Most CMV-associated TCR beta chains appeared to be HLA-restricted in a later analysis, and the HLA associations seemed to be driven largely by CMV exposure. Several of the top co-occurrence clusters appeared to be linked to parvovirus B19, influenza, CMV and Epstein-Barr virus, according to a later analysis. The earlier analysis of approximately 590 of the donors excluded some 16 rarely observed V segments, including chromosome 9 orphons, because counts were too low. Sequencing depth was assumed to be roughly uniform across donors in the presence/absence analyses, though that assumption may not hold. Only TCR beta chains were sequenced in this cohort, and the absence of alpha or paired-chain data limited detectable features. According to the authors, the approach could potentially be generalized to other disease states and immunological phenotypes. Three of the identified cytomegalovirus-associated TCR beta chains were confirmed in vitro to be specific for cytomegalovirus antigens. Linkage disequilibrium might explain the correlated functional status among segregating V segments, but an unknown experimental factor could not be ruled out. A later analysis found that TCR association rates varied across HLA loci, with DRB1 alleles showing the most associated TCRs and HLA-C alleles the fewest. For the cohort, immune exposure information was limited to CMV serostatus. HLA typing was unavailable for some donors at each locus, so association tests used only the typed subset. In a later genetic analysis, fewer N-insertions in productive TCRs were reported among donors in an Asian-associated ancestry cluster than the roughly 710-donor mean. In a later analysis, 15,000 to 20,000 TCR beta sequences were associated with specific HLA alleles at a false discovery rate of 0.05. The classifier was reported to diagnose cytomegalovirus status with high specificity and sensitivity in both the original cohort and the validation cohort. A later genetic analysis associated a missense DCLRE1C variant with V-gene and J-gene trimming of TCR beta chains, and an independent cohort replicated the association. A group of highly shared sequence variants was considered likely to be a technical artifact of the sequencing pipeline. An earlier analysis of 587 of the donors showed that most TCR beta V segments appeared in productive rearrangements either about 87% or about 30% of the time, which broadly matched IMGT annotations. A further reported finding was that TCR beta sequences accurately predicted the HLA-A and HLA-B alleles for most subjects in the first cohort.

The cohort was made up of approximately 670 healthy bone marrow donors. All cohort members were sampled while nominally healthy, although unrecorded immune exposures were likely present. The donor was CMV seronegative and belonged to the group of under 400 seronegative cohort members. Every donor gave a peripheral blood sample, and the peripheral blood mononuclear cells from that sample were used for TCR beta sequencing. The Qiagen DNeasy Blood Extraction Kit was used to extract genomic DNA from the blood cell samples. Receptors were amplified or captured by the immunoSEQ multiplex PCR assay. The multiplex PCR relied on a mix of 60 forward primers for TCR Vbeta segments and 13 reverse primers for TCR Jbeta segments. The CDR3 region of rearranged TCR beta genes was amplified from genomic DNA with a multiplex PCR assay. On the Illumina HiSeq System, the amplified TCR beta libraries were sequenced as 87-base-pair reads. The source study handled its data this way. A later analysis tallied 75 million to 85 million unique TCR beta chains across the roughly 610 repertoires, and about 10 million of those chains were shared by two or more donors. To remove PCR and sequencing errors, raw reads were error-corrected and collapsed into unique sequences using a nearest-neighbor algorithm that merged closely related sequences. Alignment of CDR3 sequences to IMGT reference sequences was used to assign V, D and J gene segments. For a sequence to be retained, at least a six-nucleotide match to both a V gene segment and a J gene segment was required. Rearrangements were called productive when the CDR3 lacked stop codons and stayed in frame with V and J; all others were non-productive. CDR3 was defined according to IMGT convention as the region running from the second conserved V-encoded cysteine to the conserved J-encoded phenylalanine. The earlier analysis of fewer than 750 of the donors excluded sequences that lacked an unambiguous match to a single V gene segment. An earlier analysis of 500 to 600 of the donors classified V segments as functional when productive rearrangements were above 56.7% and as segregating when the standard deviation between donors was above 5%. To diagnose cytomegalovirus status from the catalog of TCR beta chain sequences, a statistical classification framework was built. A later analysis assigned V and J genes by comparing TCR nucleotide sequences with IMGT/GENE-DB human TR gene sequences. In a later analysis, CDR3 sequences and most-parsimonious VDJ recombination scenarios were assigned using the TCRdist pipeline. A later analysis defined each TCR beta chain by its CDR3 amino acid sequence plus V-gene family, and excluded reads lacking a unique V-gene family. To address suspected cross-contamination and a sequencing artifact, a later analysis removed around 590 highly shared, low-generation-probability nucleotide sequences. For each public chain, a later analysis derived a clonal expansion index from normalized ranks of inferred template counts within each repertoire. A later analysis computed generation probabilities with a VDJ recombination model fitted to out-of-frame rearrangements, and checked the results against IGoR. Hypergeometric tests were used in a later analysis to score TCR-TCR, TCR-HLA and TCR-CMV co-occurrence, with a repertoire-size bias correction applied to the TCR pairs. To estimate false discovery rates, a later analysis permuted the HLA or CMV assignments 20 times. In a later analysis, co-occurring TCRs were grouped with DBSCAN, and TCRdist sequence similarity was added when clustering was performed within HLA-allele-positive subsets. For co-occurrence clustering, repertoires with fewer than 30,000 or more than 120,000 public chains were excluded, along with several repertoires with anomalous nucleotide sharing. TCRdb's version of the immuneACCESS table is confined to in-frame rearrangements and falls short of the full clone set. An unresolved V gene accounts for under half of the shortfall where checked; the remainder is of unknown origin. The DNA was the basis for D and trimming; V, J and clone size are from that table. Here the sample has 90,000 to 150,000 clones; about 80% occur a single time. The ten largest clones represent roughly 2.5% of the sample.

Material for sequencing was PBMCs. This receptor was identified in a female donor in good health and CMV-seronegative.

In nucleotide form, the sequence is TGTGCCAGCAGCTTAAATTTCGGGTCAGGGATGAACACTGAAGCTTTCTTT. Its amino acids are CASSLNFGSGMNTEAFF. The chain was built from TRBV13 and TRBJ1-1, and the D gene may be TRBD1, 5 bases matching. V is clipped by 2 bases and J by 0 bases, and the sequence between their germline boundaries is 16 bases long. The germline V gene (reference sequence) yields PRHDT for CDR1 and FYEKMQ for CDR2. The CDR3 goes from the cysteine to the phenylalanine over 17 residues. Of the read, only the CDR3 DNA is kept; its 51 bases are in frame from base 1.